Listed here is a single T cell receptor beta chain. This clone was seen just once. Its antigen target is currently unknown. Per-nucleotide qualities are absent, and no much larger clonotype sits a single base away. The library was made by the immunoSEQ multiplex PCR assay. For the multiplex PCR, a mixture combining 60 forward primers for TCR Vbeta segments and 13 reverse primers for TCR Jbeta segments was used. Amplification of the CDR3 region of rearranged TCR beta genes was performed with a multiplex PCR assay on genomic DNA. Amplified TCR beta libraries were sequenced as 87-base-pair reads on the Illumina HiSeq System. On the authors' methods: In a later analysis, about 80 million unique TCR beta chains were counted across the approximately 670 repertoires, and approximately 9.9 million of these chains were shared by at least two donors. To remove PCR and sequencing errors, raw reads were error-corrected and collapsed into unique sequences using a nearest-neighbor algorithm that merged closely related sequences. CDR3 sequences were aligned to IMGT reference sequences to assign V, D and J gene segments. For a sequence to be retained, a match of at least six nucleotides to both a V gene segment and a J gene segment was required. Rearrangements were called productive when the CDR3 lacked stop codons and stayed in frame with V and J; all others were non-productive. CDR3 was defined by IMGT convention, running from the second conserved V-encoded cysteine to the conserved J-encoded phenylalanine. Sequences without an unambiguous match to a single V gene segment were excluded from the earlier analysis of almost 600 of the donors. An earlier analysis of a few hundred of the donors called V segments functional above 56.7% productive rearrangements and segregating when the between-donor standard deviation exceeded 5%. A statistical classification framework was developed to diagnose cytomegalovirus status using the catalog of TCR beta chain sequences. In a later analysis, TCR nucleotide sequences were compared against IMGT/GENE-DB human TR gene sequences so that V and J genes could be assigned. Using the TCRdist pipeline, a later analysis assigned CDR3 sequences along with most-parsimonious VDJ recombination scenarios. A later analysis defined each TCR beta chain by its CDR3 amino acid sequence plus V-gene family, and excluded reads lacking a unique V-gene family. A later analysis removed 500 to 600 highly shared, low-generation-probability nucleotide sequences to deal with suspected cross-contamination and a sequencing artifact. In a later analysis, a clonal expansion index for each public chain was calculated from normalized within-repertoire ranks of inferred template counts. A later analysis computed generation probabilities with a VDJ recombination model fitted to out-of-frame rearrangements, and checked the results against IGoR. Hypergeometric tests were used in a later analysis to score TCR-TCR, TCR-HLA and TCR-CMV co-occurrence, with a repertoire-size bias correction applied to the TCR pairs. A later analysis estimated false discovery rates by permuting HLA or CMV assignments 20 times. In a later analysis, co-occurring TCRs were grouped using DBSCAN, and TCRdist sequence similarity was added for clustering within HLA-allele-positive subsets. Co-occurrence clustering excluded repertoires with fewer than 30,000 or more than 120,000 public chains, plus five with anomalous nucleotide sharing. Imported from immuneACCESS, the table was reduced by TCRdb to in-frame sequences with V and J called. These copies leave out some clones; in studies compared against another copy, an unresolved V gene accounts for under half, and the cause of the remainder is not known. The V and J calls and clone size are taken from that table; D and trimming were inferred from the DNA. The sample data list 90,000 to 110,000 clones, and approximately 70% of these were observed just once. The top ten constitute about 5.5% of the sample.

These data belong to a study of cytomegalovirus exposure and HLA in healthy donors (dated 2017 in TCRdb). Study-level background: In an earlier analysis of roughly 590 of the donors, about 270 Gb of sequence data and approximately 100 million unique TCR beta sequences from 180 million or so T cells were reported. The aim of the study was to test whether cataloging public T cell receptors could identify signatures of past pathogen exposure. All discovery cohort repertoires had been generated on a single sequencing platform. The study used immunosequencing to profile the T cell repertoires of approximately 640 subjects and linked those repertoires to cytomegalovirus serostatus. Of the roughly 400 genotyped donors, 75% to 85% were placed in the genetic ancestry cluster associated with self-reported Caucasian donors. HLA typing covered class I and class II loci at four-digit resolution. Approximately 300 gigabases of sequencing data and 70 million to 95 million unique TCR sequences made up an early release that covered several hundred HLA-typed donors. The study combined high-throughput TCR immunosequencing, statistical association of individual TCRs with disease status, and machine learning to predict cytomegalovirus infection status. The number of donors typed differed by locus, with roughly 620-630 for A, B, C, DRB1 and DQB1, around 520 for DQA1, under 610 for DPA1, and roughly 450 for DPB1. In an earlier analysis of about 590 of the donors, high-throughput TCR beta sequencing was used to judge whether each TCR beta V gene segment behaved as functional or pseudogenic. Donor age, sex, ethnicity and CMV serostatus were compiled together with the repertoire data. Across some 400 genotyped donors of the cohort, an average of approximately 240,000 unique TCR beta nucleotide sequences per donor were sequenced, and approximately 17% of those sequences were non-productive. Because of strong linkage in the cohort, five DR-DQ haplotypes were treated as single units for association and clustering. Besides the first cohort of roughly 700 subjects, a separate validation cohort made up of roughly 120 different subjects was used. A later analysis re-examined previously published TCR beta repertoires from more than 650 donors and added high-resolution HLA genotyping to investigate patterns of TCR occurrence. Rather than drawing on any new phenotypic data, the later analysis identified candidate immune exposures from TCR beta sequences and the way those sequences occurred across donors. A later genetic analysis took genome-wide SNP genotypes for about 65% of the 666 donors and used that subset as a discovery cohort. What the authors observed across the whole study: The classifier was reported to diagnose cytomegalovirus status with high specificity and sensitivity in both the original cohort and the validation cohort. According to a later analysis, most CMV-associated TCR beta chains appeared to be HLA-restricted, and the HLA associations seemed to be driven largely by CMV exposure. Most TCR sequences were observed very rarely across donors, whereas some public TCRs were present in many individuals. Broadly in line with IMGT annotations, most TCR beta V segments showed up in productive rearrangements about 87% or about 30% of the time in an earlier analysis of 450 to 600 of the donors. Roughly uniform sequencing depth across donors was assumed in presence/absence analyses, although this assumption may not hold. When HLA alleles, especially DR and DQ, strongly co-occurred, attributing TCR associations to individual alleles was difficult. It was suggested by the authors that the approach could potentially be generalized to other disease states and immunological phenotypes. A further reported finding was that TCR beta sequences accurately predicted the HLA-A and HLA-B alleles for most subjects in the first cohort. A later analysis reported that several top co-occurrence clusters appeared linked to parvovirus B19, influenza, CMV and Epstein-Barr virus. The sequencing pipeline was judged likely to have produced a cluster of highly shared sequence variants as a technical artifact. Some IMGT-functional V segments, including TRBV6-2 and TRBV6-3, could not be told apart with the 87-base-pair reads, so those segments were excluded. In a later genetic analysis, fewer N-insertions in productive TCRs were reported among donors in an Asian-associated ancestry cluster than the roughly 700-donor mean. At a false discovery rate of 0.05, a later analysis linked around 17,000 TCR beta sequences to specific HLA alleles. In a later analysis, the rate of TCR association differed among HLA loci, with DRB1 alleles having the most associated TCRs and HLA-C alleles having the fewest. A total of 150 to 200 TCR beta chains were listed by the study as associated with cytomegalovirus. The earlier analysis of nearly 600 of the donors excluded some 16 rarely observed V segments, including chromosome 9 orphons, because counts were too low. Compared with equally common non-associated chains, HLA-associated TCR beta chains in a later analysis were more clonally expanded and had lower generation probabilities. Three of the identified cytomegalovirus-associated TCR beta chains were confirmed in vitro to be specific for cytomegalovirus antigens. Immune exposure information for the cohort was limited to CMV serostatus. Because HLA typing was unavailable for some donors at each locus, only the typed subset was used in association tests. Linkage disequilibrium might explain the correlated functional status among segregating V segments, but an unknown experimental factor could not be ruled out. V-gene and J-gene trimming of TCR beta chains was associated with a missense DCLRE1C variant in a later genetic analysis, and the association was replicated in an independent cohort. In this cohort, only TCR beta chains were sequenced, and detectable features were limited by the absence of alpha or paired-chain data.

The cohort comprised approximately 700 healthy bone marrow donors. At the time of sampling, all cohort members were nominally healthy, though unrecorded immune exposures were likely present. The donor was CMV seropositive and belonged to the group of a few hundred seropositive cohort members. Each donor provided a peripheral blood sample, and peripheral blood mononuclear cells were used for TCR beta sequencing. Genomic DNA extraction from the blood cell samples was performed with the Qiagen DNeasy Blood Extraction Kit. V is pared back by 2 bases and J by 7 bases, with 6 bases lying between the germline termini. The germline V gene supplies CDR1 SGHDN and CDR2 FVKESK. The CDR3 numbers 13 residues from cysteine through phenylalanine. The only DNA kept is the CDR3, 39 bases in frame from the first base.

The sequence is built from TRBV14 and TRBJ1-6, with TRBD1 perhaps the D gene, on 5 matching bases. Material for sequencing was PBMCs. This receptor was obtained from a woman in her seventies in good health and CMV-seropositive. The nucleotide sequence is TGTGCCAGCAGCCAAAACAGGAATTCACCCCTCCACTTT. Its amino acids are CASSQNRNSPLHF.